Below are 16 T cell receptor beta chains sequenced from a single sample in a study of blood T cell repertoires in COVID-19. TCRdb's table, derived via immunoSEQ multiplex PCR, lists solely in-frame clones and lacks some. The table has a few hundred thousand clones, 81% seen once. Sequenced material: peripheral blood. These receptors were obtained from a human donor with acute or convalescent COVID-19. The donor label of this sample is uncertain.

The rearrangement uses TRBV5-6 and TRBJ2-7; 9 nucleotides agree with TRBD2. The CDR3 extends over 15 amino acids. In germline, CDR1 is SGHDT, CDR2 YYEEEE. V was clipped by 4 bases and J by 5 bases; unmatched bases: 10. The CDR3 nucleotides are TGTGCCAGCAGCCCAAGCGGGGGGCGGATCGACGAGCAGTACTTC. It codes for CASSPSGGRIDEQYF.

The chain employs TRBV27 and TRBJ1-1; 10 bases match TRBD1. This CDR3 spans 15 amino acids. J was trimmed by 3 bases and V by 7 bases; bases with no gene match: 8. CDR1 and CDR2 from the germline V gene are MNHEY and SMNVEV (reference sequence). Here the CDR3 reads CASIDTDRGDTEAFF. DNA for the CDR3: TGTGCCAGCATTGATACGGACAGGGGGGACACTGAAGCTTTCTTT.

This clone was seen only a few times. Other DNA sequences in the sample encode the same CDR3. The chain links TRBV18 to TRBJ2-1; the D gene is possibly TRBD2 (5 bases). Germline CDR1 KGHSH, CDR2 LQKENI. The CDR3 loop spans 14 amino acids. V gave up 3 bases and J gave up 7 bases, with 13 bases separating them. CDR3 bases: TGTGCCAGCTCACCCCCTACGGGCGGGAATGAGCAGTTCTTC. It translates to CASSPPTGGNEQFF.

The chain has TRBV9 and TRBJ1-1; 11 bases fit TRBD1. The germline V gene encodes CDR1 SGDLS and CDR2 YYNGEE. V gave up 3 bases and J gave up 4 bases; unmatched junction bases: 5. The CDR3 is made up of 15 amino acids. CDR3 nucleotides: TGTGCCAGCAGCGGTCGGACAGGGGGCCCCACTGAAGCTTTCTTT. Translation: CASSGRTGGPTEAFF.

The chain combines TRBV6-1 with TRBJ1-2; a weak D match, TRBD1 (6 bases). The V and J ends lost 3 bases and 4 bases respectively, with 15 bases between them. Germline CDR1 MNHNS, CDR2 SASEGT. The CDR3 spans 15 residues. The CDR3 region has the DNA TGTGCCAGCAGTGAGCGCCGCACAGGGTCCTATGGCTACACCTTC. Translated: CASSERRTGSYGYTF.

The chain couples TRBV18 to TRBJ1-5; 9 bases match TRBD1. The length of the CDR3 is 15 residues. Germline V gene lookup returns CDR1 KGHSH and CDR2 LQKENI. J was trimmed by 5 bases and V by 3 bases; bases with no gene match: 5. This chain's CDR3 is CASSPGQGSYQPQHF. CDR3 DNA sequence: TGTGCCAGCTCACCCGGACAGGGGAGTTATCAGCCCCAGCATTTT.

The rearrangement uses TRBV6-5 and TRBJ2-1; maybe TRBD2 (6 bases). The CDR3 has 12 amino acids. Germline V gene lookup returns CDR1 MNHEY and CDR2 SVGAGI. V gave up 11 bases and J gave up 8 bases, with 16 bases separating them. CDR3 residues: CASRRDWDEQFF. The CDR3 region has the DNA TGTGCCTCCCGGAGGGATTGGGATGAGCAGTTCTTC.

The V and J genes are TRBV10-3 and TRBJ2-2; TRBD2 matches at 9 bases. Looked up from germline, CDR1 is ENHRY and CDR2 is SYGVKD. This CDR3 is 16 amino acids long. V lost 7 bases to trimming and J lost 0 bases; unmatched junction nucleotides: 6. The CDR3 sequence is CAIKDSGRANTGELFF. In DNA form, the CDR3 reads TGTGCCATCAAAGATAGCGGGAGAGCGAACACCGGGGAGCTGTTTTTT.

The V call is TRBV5-4, the J call TRBJ2-2; 7 positions agree with TRBD2. With 6 bases clipped from V and 5 bases from J, the junction kept 10 bases outside the gene matches. The germline V gene has CDR1 SGHNT and CDR2 YYREEE (reference sequence). The CDR3 runs 15 residues. CDR3 sequence (DNA): TGTGCCAGCACCGAAAGAGCCGGGGGGACCGGGGAGCTGTTTTTT. This sequence encodes CASTERAGGTGELFF.

The chain has TRBV2 and TRBJ1-4; 9 bases are a match to TRBD1. V shed 5 bases, J shed 6 bases, and the junction held 1 base outside the gene matches. Germline V gene sequence: CDR1 SNHLY, CDR2 FYNNEI. CDR3 length: 13 residues. This CDR3 is CASSRDRDEKLFF. CDR3 nucleotides: TGTGCCAGCAGTCGGGACAGGGATGAAAAACTGTTTTTT. Using reference TRBV2 and TRBJ1-4 for the parts outside the CDR3, the full variable domain is EPEVTQTPSHQVTQMGQEVILRCVPISNHLYFYWYRQILGQKVEFLVSFYNNEISEKSEIFDDQFSVERPDGSNFTLKIRSTKLEDSAMYFCASSRDRDEKLFFGSGTQLSVL.

The gene calls are TRBV4-1 and TRBJ2-5; 8 bases line up with TRBD2. CDR1 and CDR2 (germline): MGHRA, YSYEKL. The CDR3 totals 17 residues. J gave up 6 bases and V 1 base, and 13 bases lay outside the gene matches. The CDR3 loop is CASSQAPGGVLRKTQYF. The CDR3, as DNA: TGCGCCAGCAGCCAAGCCCCGGGGGGGGTCCTCCGGAAGACCCAGTACTTC.

V and J are TRBV14 and TRBJ2-2; TRBD2 aligns across 10 bases. The CDR3 loop spans 18 amino acids. CDR1 is SGHDN, CDR2 FVKESK, per germline. Trimming took 4 bases from V and 1 from J; bases not matched to a gene: 9. The CDR3 loop is CASSLGEREGVNTGELFF. CDR3 in DNA: TGTGCCAGCAGCCTGGGGGAGCGGGAGGGGGTGAACACCGGGGAGCTGTTTTTT. The full variable domain, its missing parts supplied by reference TRBV14 and TRBJ2-2, is EAGVTQFPSHSVIEKGQTVTLRCDPISGHDNLYWYRRVMGKEIKFLLHFVKESKQDESGMPNNRFLAERTGGTYSTLKVQPAELEDSGVYFCASSLGEREGVNTGELFFGEGSRLTVL.

This chain links TRBV30 with TRBJ1-1; TRBD1 agrees at 8 bases. The germline V gene has CDR1 GTSNPN and CDR2 SVGIG (reference sequence). The CDR3 runs 14 residues. The trim removed 0 bases at V and 11 bases at J, leaving 11 bases unmatched. CDR3 amino acids: CAWSVPGGAGRAFF. CDR3 bases: TGTGCCTGGAGTGTACCAGGGGGCGCAGGGAGGGCTTTCTTT.

J is TRBJ1-1 and V is TRBV6-6, with 10 bases identical to TRBD1. V lost 5 bases to trimming and J lost 1 base; unmatched junction nucleotides: 7. The CDR3 totals 16 residues. Germline V lookup: CDR1 MNHNY, CDR2 SVGAGI (reference sequence). The CDR3 region is CASSNRDRGPNTEAFF. Here the CDR3 DNA reads TGTGCCAGCAGTAACCGGGACAGGGGACCGAACACTGAAGCTTTCTTT.

The J gene is TRBJ1-2, the V gene TRBV20-1; D remains ambiguous. CDR1 and CDR2 from the germline V gene are DFQATT and SNEGSKA (reference sequence). This CDR3 is built from 11 residues. Trimming took off 1 base at V and 4 bases at J, with 4 bases between the two ends. CDR3: CSARVGYGYTF. In DNA form, the CDR3 reads TGCAGTGCTAGAGTCGGCTATGGCTACACCTTC.

The J gene is TRBJ2-3, the V gene TRBV9; D gene ambiguous. Looked up from germline, CDR1 is SGDLS and CDR2 is YYNGEE. Between the trimmed V and J ends, which lost 4 bases and 2 bases, there was a span of 5 bases. The CDR3 loop spans 12 amino acids. The DNA for the CDR3 is TGTGCCAGCAGCCCCCACACAGATACGCAGTATTTT. Translated: CASSPHTDTQYF.